What follows are 20 T cell receptor beta chains derived from one specimen sequenced in a study of MAIT cells during Salmonella Paratyphi A infection. Study results and limitations: Infection appeared not to change oligoclonal MAIT cell TRBV usage, which favoured TRBV20 and TRBV6.

The time point is: after infection, following antibiotic treatment. Valpha7.2+ CD161+ T cells were sorted by flow cytometry as MAIT cells. TCRdb re-called the 5' RACE reads with MiXCR, one entry per CDR3 protein. The table lists around 730 distinct CDR3 sequences, 33% of them singletons. The antigens these receptors bind are not known. Sequenced here: MAIT cells from PBMCs, sampled at the last sampling point of the challenge study. The receptors shown here come from a person aged 18-69 years who was deliberately infected with Salmonella Paratyphi A in a paratyphoid fever challenge study.

The V and J genes are TRBV6-4 and TRBJ2-3; 12 nucleotides agree with TRBD1. CDR3 length: 15 amino acids. With 4 bases clipped from V and 4 bases from J, the junction kept 3 bases outside the gene matches. Per germline, CDR1 MRHNA and CDR2 SNTAGT. The CDR3 bases are TGTGCCAGCAGTGCCGGGACAGGGGGCGCAGATACGCAGTATTTT. This sequence encodes CASSAGTGGADTQYF.

This clonotype counts as large. The J gene is TRBJ2-3, the V gene TRBV6-4; the match to TRBD2 covers 10 bases. Germline V gene lookup returns CDR1 MRHNA and CDR2 SNTAGT. The trim removed 4 bases at V and 0 bases at J, leaving 1 base unmatched. The CDR3 has 15 residues. CDR3 region: CASSGSGGSTDTQYF. The CDR3 DNA reads TGTGCCAGCAGTGGTAGCGGGGGGAGCACAGATACGCAGTATTTT.

This clonotype was detected only a few times. The genes are TRBV20-1 and TRBJ2-7; D is undetermined. CDR3 length: 15 residues. The germline V and J ends were trimmed by 5 bases and 2 bases, with 19 bases remaining between them. Germline CDR1 reads DFQATT; CDR2 reads SNEGSKA (reference sequence). CDR3 DNA sequence: TGCAGTGCTGGCGAGAGTGGTGGCGGACCCTACGAGCAGTACTTC. It encodes CSAGESGGGPYEQYF.

Sample share makes this clonotype hyperexpanded (1% or more). The chain is built from TRBV6-2 or TRBV6-3 and TRBJ2-7, with 7 nucleotides matching TRBD2. CDR3 length: 14 amino acids. From germline, CDR1 is MNHEY and CDR2 SVGEGT. The junction had 1 base not matched to a gene; V was cut back by 0 bases and J by 2 bases. The CDR3 sequence: CASSYSSGAYEQYF. Here the CDR3 DNA reads TGTGCCAGCAGTTACTCGAGCGGGGCCTACGAGCAGTACTTC.

The V and J genes are TRBV20-1 and TRBJ2-1; 7 nucleotides agree with TRBD2. V was clipped by 3 bases and J by 0 bases; unmatched bases: 5. The CDR3 loop spans 15 amino acids. Germline assignment: CDR1 DFQATT and CDR2 SNEGSKA (reference sequence). The CDR3 nucleotides are TGCAGTGCTAGTGCGGGGGAAGTCTCCTACAATGAGCAGTTCTTC. Translated: CSASAGEVSYNEQFF.

Relative to its sample, this clonotype is hyperexpanded. The chain carries TRBV20-1 and TRBJ1-6; possible D gene TRBD1, 6 bases. The CDR3 is 13 residues long. CDR1 is DFQATT and CDR2 is SNEGSKA in the germline V gene (reference sequence). Trimming left V 6 bases short and J 9 bases short, with 15 bases between. Written as DNA, the CDR3 is TGCAGTGCCCCACAGGGTGATGCTTCACCCCTCCACTTT. This translates into CSAPQGDASPLHF.

The chain has TRBV20-1 and TRBJ2-3; 11 bases map to TRBD2. V trimming: 0 bases; J trimming: 2 bases; junction bases outside the gene matches: 4. CDR1 DFQATT and CDR2 SNEGSKA come from the germline V gene (reference sequence). This CDR3 comprises 16 residues. This chain's CDR3 is CSARDLLAGVTDTQYF. The CDR3 DNA follows: TGCAGTGCTAGAGATCTACTAGCGGGGGTCACAGATACGCAGTATTTT.

This clonotype is judged hyperexpanded. The V call is TRBV20-1, the J call TRBJ1-5; 7 bases align to TRBD1. In germline, CDR1 is DFQATT, CDR2 SNEGSKA (reference sequence). V shed 5 bases, J shed 4 bases, and the junction held 11 bases outside the gene matches. The CDR3 is 15 residues long. The CDR3 sequence: CSAPLEGAENQPQHF. Here the CDR3 DNA reads TGCAGTGCTCCCTTAGAGGGGGCAGAGAATCAGCCCCAGCATTTT.

The J gene is TRBJ2-7, the V gene TRBV5-5; 10 nucleotides match TRBD2. V was pared by 5 bases and J by 3 bases, with 5 bases of the junction left unmatched. This CDR3 spans 14 amino acids. CDR1 is SGHKS and CDR2 is YYEKEE in the germline V gene (reference sequence). The CDR3 is CASSSTSGIYEQYF. The DNA for the CDR3 is TGTGCCAGCAGTTCTACTAGCGGGATCTACGAGCAGTACTTC.

The chain carries TRBV20-1 and TRBJ2-1; D possibly uses TRBD1 or TRBD2 (5 bases each). The CDR3 is 17 amino acids. In germline, CDR1 is DFQATT, CDR2 SNEGSKA (reference sequence). V shed 4 bases and J shed 0 bases, with 19 bases lying between them. The CDR3 is CSATPGTVDFSYNEQFF. CDR3 sequence (DNA): TGCAGTGCTACCCCCGGGACGGTGGATTTCTCCTACAATGAGCAGTTCTTC.

The chain employs TRBV27 and TRBJ2-7, with D possibly TRBD2 on 5 matching bases. The V gene's germline CDR1 is MNHEY and CDR2 SMNVEV (reference sequence). The CDR3 consists of 14 residues. Trimming cost V 2 bases and J 2 bases, with 10 bases left between them. CDR3 nucleotide sequence: TGTGCCAGCAGTTTAGCGGCGGGCACCTACGAGCAGTACTTC. It translates to CASSLAAGTYEQYF.

This clonotype is deemed hyperexpanded (1% or more). CDR3 nucleotide sequence: TGCAGTGCTAGAAGCGGGCAGGGGGAAACTGAGCCCCAGCATTTT. This translates into CSARSGQGETEPQHF. The V gene is TRBV20-1, the J gene TRBJ1-5; 7 bases fit TRBD1. The CDR3 has 15 amino acids. Germline assignment: CDR1 DFQATT and CDR2 SNEGSKA (reference sequence). Losses at the gene ends were 2 bases for V and 8 bases for J; bases not matched to a gene: 12.

This clonotype was detected a few times. The chain uses TRBV6-1 and TRBJ1-1, with a tentative D call TRBD1 (6 bases). Germline V CDR1 and CDR2: MNHNS, SASEGT. The CDR3 is 16 amino acids. Trimming took 5 bases from V and 1 from J, leaving 17 bases between them. The CDR3 protein is CASSTLLGTPNTEAFF. CDR3 in DNA: TGTGCCAGCAGTACGCTGCTCGGGACACCGAACACTGAAGCTTTCTTT.

The genes are TRBV20-1 and TRBJ2-2; unclear D gene. The germline V gene encodes CDR1 DFQATT and CDR2 SNEGSKA (reference sequence). V was trimmed by 0 bases and J by 5 bases, leaving 10 bases between them. The CDR3 has 14 residues. CDR3 DNA: TGCAGTGCTAGAGACTTCCAGATAACCGGGGAGCTGTTTTTT. Translation: CSARDFQITGELFF.

The chain is built from TRBV5-4 and TRBJ2-3; TRBD2 agrees at 9 bases. V shed 3 bases and J 1 base; nucleotides not matched to a gene: 0. There are 14 residues in the CDR3. Germline V gene lookup returns CDR1 SGHNT and CDR2 YYREEE (reference sequence). The CDR3 is CASSWTSGTDTQYF. The CDR3 region has the DNA TGTGCCAGCAGCTGGACTAGCGGCACAGATACGCAGTATTTT.

Comments on this clonotype: In this CDR3 the conserved last residue, phenylalanine or tryptophan, is missing, so a read error is likely. The DNA is left out, because the CDR3 cannot be placed on it with certainty; the CDR3 is given as TCRdb lists it. The gene calls are TRBV2 and TRBJ2-1; TRBD2 is the table's D call and was not checked against the DNA. Germline V gene sequence: CDR1 SNHLY, CDR2 FYNNEI. Ends included, the CDR3 has 14 residues. The CDR3 loop is CARKLAGEINEKFG.

The chain couples TRBV6-1 to TRBJ1-6, with 7 bases that match TRBD1. CDR1 is MNHNS, CDR2 SASEGT, per germline. V shed 1 base and J 7 bases; nucleotides not matched to a gene: 4. The CDR3 consists of 15 residues. The CDR3 DNA reads TGTGCCAGCAGTGAAGACCCAGGGGGAAATTCACCCCTCCACTTT. Translated: CASSEDPGGNSPLHF.

The genes are TRBV20-1 and TRBJ2-7, with D possibly being TRBD2 (5 bases). The CDR3 loop spans 14 amino acids. Trimming removed 6 bases from V and 6 bases from J, with 21 bases in between. In germline, CDR1 is DFQATT, CDR2 SNEGSKA (reference sequence). The CDR3 loop is CSANGLSTALEQYF. Written as DNA, the CDR3 is TGCAGTGCCAATGGACTGTCAACCGCCCTCGAGCAGTACTTC.

A few counts support this clonotype. The genes are TRBV20-1 and TRBJ2-1; TRBD2 is a possible D gene (6 bases). The CDR3 runs 12 residues. The V and J ends lost 8 bases and 5 bases respectively, with 13 bases between them. The germline V gene encodes CDR1 DFQATT and CDR2 SNEGSKA (reference sequence). The CDR3 DNA sequence: TGCAGTACTCGGCGGGGAGACAATGAGCAGTTCTTC. It is translated as CSTRRGDNEQFF.

By sample fraction, this clonotype is hyperexpanded. The CDR3 reads CASSLGELFF. The DNA for the CDR3 is TGTGCCAGCAGCTTAGGGGAGCTGTTTTTT. This chain joins TRBV7-2 and TRBJ2-2; D call uncertain. With 1 base removed from V and 9 bases from J, the gap between germline ends came to 0 bases. CDR1 SGHTA and CDR2 FQGNSA come from the germline V gene. The CDR3 length is 10 residues.